This T cell receptor beta chain was captured in a study of blood T cell repertoires in COVID-19. In the source study's methods: Cell counts per sample came from amplifying reference gene primers. Here immunoSEQ multiplex PCR was the method, and the copy in TCRdb shows in-frame clones only, minus some. The V and J calls and clone size were taken over from that table, and D and trimming were inferred from the DNA. The sample has 150,000 to 200,000 clones, over 70% seen once; the top ten hold roughly 9%. The V end lost 0 bases, the J end lost 4 bases, and 13 bases lay between the germline ends. Germline V gene sequence: CDR1 LGHNA, CDR2 YSLEER. This CDR3 contains 16 residues. This clone showed up just once.

The origin of this receptor is a woman over 75 with active or convalescent COVID-19. The sequenced sample was peripheral blood. V gene TRBV4-3 combines with J gene TRBJ1-3, with D perhaps TRBD1 (5 bases). The CDR3 DNA sequence: TGCGCCAGCAGCCAAGAGAGGGGACTAGGGGGAAACACCATATATTTT. Its protein is CASSQERGLGGNTIYF.